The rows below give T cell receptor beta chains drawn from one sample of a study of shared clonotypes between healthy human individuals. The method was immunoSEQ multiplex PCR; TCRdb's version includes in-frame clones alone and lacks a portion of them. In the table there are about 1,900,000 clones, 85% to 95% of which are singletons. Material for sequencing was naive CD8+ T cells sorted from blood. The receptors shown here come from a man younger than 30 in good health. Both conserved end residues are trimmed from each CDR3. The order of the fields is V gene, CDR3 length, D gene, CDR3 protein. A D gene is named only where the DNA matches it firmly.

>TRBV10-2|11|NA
ASGGQPSYEQY
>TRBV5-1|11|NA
ASSWGANYEQY
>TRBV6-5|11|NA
ASTSGLRQAQY
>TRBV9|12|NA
ASSVSGVDQPQH
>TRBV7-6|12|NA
ASSLADGTDTQY
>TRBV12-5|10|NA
ASGFFSYEQY
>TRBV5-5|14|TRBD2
ASSLAGGGLYNEQF
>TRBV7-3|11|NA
ASSSGSGNTIY
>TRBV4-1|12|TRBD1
ASSQGQGYNEQF
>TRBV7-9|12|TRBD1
ASSIRQGGTEAF
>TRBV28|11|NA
ASPGTGNQPQH
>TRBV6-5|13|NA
ASSYSGADSYEQY
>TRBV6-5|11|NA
ASSARQNEKLF
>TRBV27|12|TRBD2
ASSSGLAVFEQY
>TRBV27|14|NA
ASSLWAGDTHYGYT
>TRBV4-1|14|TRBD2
ASSQAGTSVNNEQF
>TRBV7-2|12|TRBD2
ASSLTSGSYEQY
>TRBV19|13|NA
ASSATRGMNTEAF
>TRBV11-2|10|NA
ASSPAWGEQY
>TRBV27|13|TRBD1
ASSQYGTGAYGYT
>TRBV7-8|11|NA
ASSLTGTDTQY
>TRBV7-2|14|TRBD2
ASSLGVAGDFHEQY
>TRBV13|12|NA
ASSSSPASYEQY
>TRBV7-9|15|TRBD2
ASRASGGAFLEGELF